The 19 T cell receptor beta chains below were found in one sample sequenced in a study of shared T cell receptors in the human thymus. Profiling relied on immunoSEQ multiplex PCR, and the TCRdb table lists in-frame clones only, not all of them. The sample yields about 660,000 clones, about 87% seen once. The sample also formed part of further work on human thymus T cells.

What was sequenced was thymocytes. The receptors were sampled from a boy younger than two with a congenital heart defect.

J is TRBJ1-2 and V is TRBV6-5, with 7 bases fitting TRBD1. Trimming at V came to 5 bases and at J to 2 bases, leaving 8 bases not matched to a gene. The CDR3 totals 15 residues. Germline assignment: CDR1 MNHEY and CDR2 SVGAGI. The CDR3 DNA follows: TGTGCCAGCAGTACCGGGACAGCCCAAAACTATGGCTACACCTTC. Its protein product is CASSTGTAQNYGYTF.

This clone was detected a few times. The CDR3 sequence is CASFERDTEAFF. The CDR3 DNA sequence: TGTGCCAGTTTCGAACGGGACACTGAAGCTTTCTTT. J is TRBJ1-1 and V is TRBV19; no clear D. Germline loops: CDR1 LNHDA, CDR2 SQIVND (reference sequence). This CDR3 is built from 12 residues. The V end lost 8 bases, the J end lost 3 bases, and 10 bases lay between the germline ends.

The chain couples TRBV28 to TRBJ2-7; possibly TRBD2 for D (6 bases). V lost 7 bases to trimming and J lost 3 bases, with 25 bases between them. Per the germline V gene, CDR1 is MDHEN and CDR2 is SYDVKM. The CDR3 is 17 amino acids. The CDR3 DNA reads TGTGCCAGCACCAACCCACCGGGTAGCGGCCAATTCTACGAGCAGTACTTC. It translates to CASTNPPGSGQFYEQYF. Full variable domain (rest looked up from reference TRBV28 and TRBJ2-7): DVKVTQSSRYLVKRTGEKVFLECVQDMDHENMFWYRQDPGLGLRLIYFSYDVKMKEKGDIPEGYSVSREKKERFSLILESASTNQTSMYLCASTNPPGSGQFYEQYFGPGTRLTVT.

The CDR3 region is CASSDTDTGELFF. The CDR3 nucleotides read TGTGCCAGCAGTGACACTGACACCGGGGAGCTGTTTTTT. V is TRBV6-1 and J is TRBJ2-2, with D uncertain. CDR3 length: 13 residues. The V gene's germline CDR1 is MNHNS and CDR2 SASEGT. V gave up 3 bases and J gave up 3 bases, with 5 bases separating them.

The rearrangement links TRBV5-8 to TRBJ2-7; D may be TRBD2 (5 bases). The CDR3 contains 14 residues. Germline values: CDR1 SGHTS, CDR2 YDEGEE. V lost 5 bases, J lost 2 bases, and 14 bases lay in between. The CDR3 region is CASSQEGVTYEQYF. CDR3 coding DNA: TGTGCCAGCAGTCAAGAGGGAGTAACCTACGAGCAGTACTTC.

This chain links TRBV27 with TRBJ2-7; TRBD1 might be the D (7 bases). V was trimmed by 3 bases and J by 3 bases, leaving 15 bases between them. The CDR3 runs 15 residues. Germline CDR1 MNHEY, CDR2 SMNVEV (reference sequence). CDR3 nucleotide sequence: TGTGCCAGCAGTTTGGGCGCGGGACAGCTCTACGAGCAGTACTTC. It codes for CASSLGAGQLYEQYF.

For the CDR3, the DNA is TGTGCCAGCAGCCCCTGGGGGGCCTACGAGCAGTACTTC. Translating it yields CASSPWGAYEQYF. The rearrangement uses TRBV27 and TRBJ2-7, with D perhaps matching TRBD2 (6 bases). Trimming pared 6 bases from V and 2 bases from J, leaving 11 bases between. Germline CDR1 and CDR2: MNHEY and SMNVEV (reference sequence). The CDR3 covers 13 residues.

This clone was detected a few times. Other nucleotide sequences from this sample produce the same CDR3. The J gene is TRBJ1-1, the V gene TRBV4-3; D is ambiguous. Trimming removed 0 bases at V and 2 bases at J, with 7 bases between. The length of the CDR3 is 14 residues. CDR1 is LGHNA, CDR2 YSLEER, per germline. The CDR3 DNA is TGCGCCAGCAGCCAAGACGGAGGAAACACTGAAGCTTTCTTT. Translation gives CASSQDGGNTEAFF.

The chain uses TRBV4-3 and TRBJ1-2, with D unclear. V was shortened by 4 bases and J by 6 bases, with 15 bases between the two germline ends. Germline CDR1 LGHNA, CDR2 YSLEER. This CDR3 region has 14 residues. DNA for the CDR3: TGCGCCAGCAGCCCCAGTTTTCACAGAGATGGCTACACCTTC. Translating it yields CASSPSFHRDGYTF.

The chain recombines TRBV11-2 with TRBJ2-7; the match to TRBD1 covers 12 bases. Trimming at V came to 2 bases and at J to 5 bases, leaving 4 bases not matched to a gene. This CDR3 region has 15 residues. Germline V lookup: CDR1 SGHAT, CDR2 FQNNGV. CDR3 bases: TGTGCCAGCAGCTTACCAGGGACAGGGGGCAACGAGCAGTACTTC. Translating gives CASSLPGTGGNEQYF.

This clone was seen a single time. The V gene is TRBV2, the J gene TRBJ2-2; 10 bases are a match to TRBD2. V was clipped by 4 bases and J by 2 bases; unmatched bases: 7. The germline gives CDR1 SNHLY, CDR2 FYNNEI. This CDR3 comprises 17 residues. For the CDR3, the DNA is TGTGCCAGCAGTGCATATAGCGGGGGGCCTAACACCGGGGAGCTGTTTTTT. It codes for CASSAYSGGPNTGELFF.

V and J are TRBV7-9 and TRBJ1-1; D is uncertain. This CDR3 spans 13 amino acids. The germline V gene encodes CDR1 SEHNR and CDR2 FQNEAQ (reference sequence). V lost 3 bases to trimming and J lost 2 bases, with 7 bases between them. CDR3 loop: CASSFAGNTEAFF. The CDR3 DNA reads TGTGCCAGCAGCTTCGCAGGTAACACTGAAGCTTTCTTT.

The chain uses TRBV5-6 and TRBJ2-7; D is unclear. The V and J ends lost 1 base and 0 bases respectively, with 8 bases between them. This CDR3 is 14 amino acids long. Germline values: CDR1 SGHDT, CDR2 YYEEEE. DNA of the CDR3: TGTGCCAGCAGCTTGTATGGCTCCTCCTACGAGCAGTACTTC. Amino acid sequence: CASSLYGSSYEQYF.

The chain is built from TRBV4-3 and TRBJ2-3; 10 nucleotides line up with TRBD2. The trim removed 0 bases at V and 2 bases at J, leaving 11 bases unmatched. The CDR3 is made up of 19 amino acids. The germline V gene encodes CDR1 LGHNA and CDR2 YSLEER. The chain's CDR3 is CASSQDGEREGVNTDTQYF. CDR3 nucleotide sequence: TGCGCCAGCAGCCAAGATGGCGAGCGGGAGGGCGTCAACACAGATACGCAGTATTTT.

This chain joins TRBV14 and TRBJ2-6, with D possibly matching TRBD2 (7 bases). The CDR3 contains 19 residues. Germline V lookup: CDR1 SGHDN, CDR2 FVKESK. Trimming removed 1 base from V and 0 bases from J, with 16 bases in between. The CDR3 DNA reads as TGTGCCAGCAGCCAAGGGGCCGGGGGGCTCAGCTCTGGGGCCAACGTCCTGACTTTC. Translating gives CASSQGAGGLSSGANVLTF.

The gene calls are TRBV7-9 and TRBJ1-5; weak D call: TRBD1 (6 bases). CDR1 SEHNR and CDR2 FQNEAQ come from the germline V gene (reference sequence). The length of the CDR3 is 17 residues. V gave up 1 base and J gave up 1 base, with 14 bases separating them. CDR3 residues: CASSLVGADGSNQPQHF. The CDR3 DNA sequence: TGTGCCAGCAGCTTAGTGGGGGCTGACGGGAGCAATCAGCCCCAGCATTTT.

About this clone: Additional DNA sequences in this sample encode the identical CDR3. CDR3 DNA: TGTGCCAGCAGCCCGACAGGGCTAGCCAAAAACATTCAGTACTTC. Translating gives CASSPTGLAKNIQYF. This chain joins TRBV28 and TRBJ2-4; 7 positions match TRBD1. The CDR3 runs 15 residues. Germline CDR1 and CDR2: MDHEN and SYDVKM. The trim removed 6 bases at V and 0 bases at J, leaving 5 bases unmatched.

CDR3 amino acids: CASTPGPGVHGYTF. In DNA, the CDR3 is TGTGCCAGCACACCGGGACCAGGGGTGCATGGCTACACCTTC. The genes are TRBV9 and TRBJ1-2; perhaps TRBD1 as D (6 bases). Trimming stripped 6 bases from V and 6 bases from J, with 18 bases between. Germline CDR1 is SGDLS and CDR2 is YYNGEE. The CDR3 consists of 14 residues.

The V and J genes are TRBV2 and TRBJ2-2; D is ambiguous. The CDR3 totals 14 residues. V gave up 6 bases and J gave up 4 bases, with 12 bases separating them. Per the germline V gene, CDR1 is SNHLY and CDR2 is FYNNEI. For the CDR3, the DNA is TGTGCCAGCAGCTCCCCCTCTCCCACCGGGGAGCTGTTTTTT. It yields the protein CASSSPSPTGELFF. The whole variable domain, filled in from reference TRBV2 and TRBJ2-2, reads EPEVTQTPSHQVTQMGQEVILRCVPISNHLYFYWYRQILGQKVEFLVSFYNNEISEKSEIFDDQFSVERPDGSNFTLKIRSTKLEDSAMYFCASSSPSPTGELFFGEGSRLTVL.